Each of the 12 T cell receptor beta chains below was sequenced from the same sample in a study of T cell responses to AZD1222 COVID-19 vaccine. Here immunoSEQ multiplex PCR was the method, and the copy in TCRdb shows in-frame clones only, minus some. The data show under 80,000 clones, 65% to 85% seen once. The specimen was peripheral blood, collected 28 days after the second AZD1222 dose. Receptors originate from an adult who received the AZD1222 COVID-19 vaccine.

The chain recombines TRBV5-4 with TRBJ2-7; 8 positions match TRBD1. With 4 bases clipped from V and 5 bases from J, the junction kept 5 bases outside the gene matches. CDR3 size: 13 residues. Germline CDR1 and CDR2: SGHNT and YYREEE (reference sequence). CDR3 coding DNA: TGTGCCAGCAGCACATCGGACAGGGACGAGCAGTACTTC. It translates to CASSTSDRDEQYF.

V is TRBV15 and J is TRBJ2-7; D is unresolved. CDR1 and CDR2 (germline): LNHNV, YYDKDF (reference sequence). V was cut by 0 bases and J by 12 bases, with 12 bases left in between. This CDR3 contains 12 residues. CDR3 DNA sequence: TGTGCCACCAGCAGAGAATATAGGGCGCGGTACTTC. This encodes CATSREYRARYF.

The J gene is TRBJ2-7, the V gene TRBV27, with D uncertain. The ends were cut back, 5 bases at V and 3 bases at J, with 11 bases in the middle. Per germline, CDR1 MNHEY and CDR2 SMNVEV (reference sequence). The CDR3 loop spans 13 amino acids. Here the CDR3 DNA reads TGTGCCAGCAGTCCCCGGGTAAGCTACGAGCAGTACTTC. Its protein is CASSPRVSYEQYF.

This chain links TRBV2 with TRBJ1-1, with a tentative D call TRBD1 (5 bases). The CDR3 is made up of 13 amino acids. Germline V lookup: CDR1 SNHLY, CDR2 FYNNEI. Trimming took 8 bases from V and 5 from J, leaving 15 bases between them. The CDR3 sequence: CASGRDSRTEAFF. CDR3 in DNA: TGTGCCAGCGGCCGGGACTCTAGGACTGAAGCTTTCTTT. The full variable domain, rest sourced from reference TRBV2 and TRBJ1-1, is EPEVTQTPSHQVTQMGQEVILRCVPISNHLYFYWYRQILGQKVEFLVSFYNNEISEKSEIFDDQFSVERPDGSNFTLKIRSTKLEDSAMYFCASGRDSRTEAFFGQGTRLTVV.

The CDR3 nucleotides read TGTGCCAGTAGTCAGGGGGCGAGCAATCAGCCCCAGCATTTT. It is translated as CASSQGASNQPQHF. The chain links TRBV19 to TRBJ1-5; 8 bases match TRBD1. Trimming removed 5 bases from V and 1 base from J; junction bases left unmatched: 1. The CDR3 sequence is 14 residues long. CDR1 is LNHDA and CDR2 is SQIVND in the germline V gene (reference sequence). Together with reference TRBV19 and TRBJ1-5, the CDR3 gives the full variable domain: DGGITQSPKYLFRKEGQNVTLSCEQNLNHDAMYWYRQDPGQGLRLIYYSQIVNDFQKGDIAEGYSVSREKKESFPLTVTSAQKNPTAFYLCASSQGASNQPQHFGDGTRLSIL.

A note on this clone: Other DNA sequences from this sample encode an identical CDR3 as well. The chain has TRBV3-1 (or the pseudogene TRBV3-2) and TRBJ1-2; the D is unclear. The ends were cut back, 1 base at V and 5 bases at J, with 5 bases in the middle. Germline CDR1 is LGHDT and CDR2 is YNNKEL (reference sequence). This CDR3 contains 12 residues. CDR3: CASSQGGYGYTF. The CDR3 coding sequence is TGTGCCAGCAGCCAAGGAGGGTATGGCTACACCTTC.

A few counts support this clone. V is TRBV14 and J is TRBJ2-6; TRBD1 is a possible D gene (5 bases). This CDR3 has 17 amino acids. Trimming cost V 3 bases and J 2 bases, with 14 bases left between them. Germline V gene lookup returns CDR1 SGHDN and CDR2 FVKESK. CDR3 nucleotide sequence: TGTGCCAGCAGCCAGGTATTCCAGGGTCCTGGGGCCAACGTCCTGACTTTC. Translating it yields CASSQVFQGPGANVLTF. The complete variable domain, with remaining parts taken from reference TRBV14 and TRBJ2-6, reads EAGVTQFPSHSVIEKGQTVTLRCDPISGHDNLYWYRRVMGKEIKFLLHFVKESKQDESGMPNNRFLAERTGGTYSTLKVQPAELEDSGVYFCASSQVFQGPGANVLTFGAGSRLTVL.

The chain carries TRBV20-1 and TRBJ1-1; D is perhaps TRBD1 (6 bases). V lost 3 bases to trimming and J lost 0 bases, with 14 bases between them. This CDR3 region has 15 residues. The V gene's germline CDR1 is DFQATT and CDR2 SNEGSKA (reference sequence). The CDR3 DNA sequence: TGCAGTGCTAGTATGTGGGAGGGGGTGAACACTGAAGCTTTCTTT. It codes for CSASMWEGVNTEAFF.

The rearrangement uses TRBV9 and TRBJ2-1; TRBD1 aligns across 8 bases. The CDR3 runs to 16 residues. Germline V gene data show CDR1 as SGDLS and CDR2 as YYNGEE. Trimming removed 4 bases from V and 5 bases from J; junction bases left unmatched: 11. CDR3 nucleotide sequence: TGTGCCAGCAGCCGAACAGCAGGGGGCGCAGACAATGAGCAGTTCTTC. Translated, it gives CASSRTAGGADNEQFF.

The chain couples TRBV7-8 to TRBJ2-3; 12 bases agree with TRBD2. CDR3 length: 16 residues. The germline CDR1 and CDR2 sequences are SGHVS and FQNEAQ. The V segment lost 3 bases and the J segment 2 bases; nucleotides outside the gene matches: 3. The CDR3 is CASSLGTSGFTDTQYF. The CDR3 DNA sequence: TGTGCCAGCAGCTTGGGGACTAGCGGGTTCACAGATACGCAGTATTTT.

CDR3 nucleotide sequence: TGTGCCAGCACCCCCGGGGAGGCCCGTGTCTTGTACTTC. Translating gives CASTPGEARVLYF. The chain combines TRBV25-1 with TRBJ2-5; D is possibly TRBD2 (6 bases). V lost 7 bases, J lost 13 bases, and 22 bases lay in between. Germline CDR1 MGHDK, CDR2 SYGVNS. The CDR3 consists of 13 residues.

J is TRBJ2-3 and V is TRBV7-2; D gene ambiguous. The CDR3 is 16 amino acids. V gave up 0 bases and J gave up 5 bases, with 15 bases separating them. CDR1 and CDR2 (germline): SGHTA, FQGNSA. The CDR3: CASSLAPPGRGDTQYF. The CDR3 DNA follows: TGTGCCAGCAGCTTAGCCCCTCCGGGTCGTGGAGATACGCAGTATTTT.